Shown below are 18 T cell receptor beta chains from a single sample sequenced in a study of blood T cell repertoires in COVID-19. The assay was immunoSEQ multiplex PCR, and TCRdb's table has in-frame clones only and misses some. In the table there are hundreds of thousands of clones, approximately 91% of which are singletons. Material for sequencing was peripheral blood. The source of these receptors is a man aged 40-55 years with acute or convalescent COVID-19.

The chain recombines TRBV7-9 with TRBJ2-2, with 7 bases matching TRBD1. The germline CDR1 and CDR2 sequences are SEHNR and FQNEAQ (reference sequence). The trim removed 1 base at V and 7 bases at J, leaving 3 bases unmatched. This CDR3 has 14 amino acids. The CDR3 region is CASSLVQGFGELFF. The CDR3 DNA is TGTGCCAGCAGCTTAGTACAGGGGTTCGGGGAGCTGTTTTTT.

This chain links TRBV7-2 with TRBJ2-5, with 9 bases aligning to TRBD1. The germline CDR1 and CDR2 sequences are SGHTA and FQGNSA. V lost 5 bases to trimming and J lost 5 bases; unmatched junction nucleotides: 9. This CDR3 contains 15 residues. The chain's CDR3 is CASSRIQGAWETQYF. DNA of the CDR3: TGTGCCAGCAGCAGGATACAGGGGGCTTGGGAGACCCAGTACTTC. Looking up the rest from reference TRBV7-2 and TRBJ2-5 gives the full variable domain: GAGVSQSPSNKVTEKGKDVELRCDPISGHTALYWYRQSLGQGLEFLIYFQGNSAPDKSGLPSDRFSAERTGGSVSTLTIQRTQQEDSAVYLCASSRIQGAWETQYFGPGTRLLVL.

DNA for the CDR3: TGTGCCAGCAAGCGCCGGGACAGAAACACCGGGGAGCTGTTTTTT. Translated, it gives CASKRRDRNTGELFF. The chain couples TRBV27 to TRBJ2-2; the match to TRBD1 covers 7 bases. This CDR3 is 15 amino acids long. V dropped 7 bases and J dropped 2; count of bases not matched to a gene: 7. The germline gives CDR1 MNHEY, CDR2 SMNVEV (reference sequence).

The chain couples TRBV5-1 to TRBJ1-2; 7 bases match TRBD1. The CDR3 covers 12 residues. Losses at the gene ends were 7 bases for V and 2 bases for J; bases not matched to a gene: 2. CDR1 is SGHRS and CDR2 is YFSETQ in the germline V gene. CDR3 sequence (DNA): TGCGCCAGCGGACAGGAAAACTATGGCTACACCTTC. Amino acid sequence: CASGQENYGYTF.

This chain connects TRBV29-1 to TRBJ2-7, with 7 bases lining up with TRBD2. Germline-derived CDR1 and CDR2 are SQVTM and ANQGSEA. V gave up 3 bases and J gave up 6 bases; unmatched junction bases: 5. The CDR3 extends over 12 amino acids. CDR3 loop: CSVEVSGFEQYF. In DNA, the CDR3 is TGCAGCGTTGAGGTTAGCGGGTTCGAGCAGTACTTC.

The rearrangement links TRBV2 to TRBJ1-2, with D perhaps TRBD1 (6 bases). The V gene's germline CDR1 is SNHLY and CDR2 FYNNEI. The CDR3 has 13 amino acids. V shed 3 bases and J shed 8 bases, with 13 bases lying between them. The CDR3 protein is CASSEQFRGGYTF. The DNA of the CDR3 is TGTGCCAGCAGTGAGCAATTCAGGGGAGGCTACACCTTC.

The V call is TRBV19, the J call TRBJ2-7, with D maybe TRBD2 (6 bases). V lost 5 bases and J 0 bases, leaving 11 bases between the germline ends. Germline CDR1 LNHDA, CDR2 SQIVND (reference sequence). The CDR3 has 14 amino acids. The DNA of the CDR3 is TGTGCCAGTAGTGGTGGGAGGCACTCCTACGAGCAGTACTTC. It translates to CASSGGRHSYEQYF. Filled out from reference TRBV19 and TRBJ2-7, the complete variable domain reads DGGITQSPKYLFRKEGQNVTLSCEQNLNHDAMYWYRQDPGQGLRLIYYSQIVNDFQKGDIAEGYSVSREKKESFPLTVTSAQKNPTAFYLCASSGGRHSYEQYFGPGTRLTVT.

This rearrangement joins TRBV29-1 to TRBJ1-2; the match to TRBD1 covers 7 bases. CDR3 length equals 13 residues. The germline gives CDR1 SQVTM, CDR2 ANQGSEA. The V and J ends lost 7 bases and 5 bases, in that order; junction bases with no gene match: 10. The CDR3 spells CSASGQPIYGYTF. CDR3 DNA sequence: TGCAGCGCTTCGGGACAGCCAATTTATGGCTACACCTTC.

This rearrangement joins TRBV2 to TRBJ1-1; 7 nucleotides align to TRBD1. The length of the CDR3 is 12 residues. Unmatched junction bases numbered 10, after V lost 8 bases and J lost 10 bases. Germline V gives CDR1 SNHLY, CDR2 FYNNEI. The CDR3 DNA reads as TGTGCCAGCCAACTGAACAGGGGAGTAGCTTTCTTT. Encoded protein: CASQLNRGVAFF.

This sequence joins TRBV7-2 and TRBJ1-4; D is possibly TRBD1 (5 bases). This CDR3 spans 17 amino acids. Germline V gene sequence: CDR1 SGHTA, CDR2 FQGNSA. The V and J ends lost 1 base and 3 bases respectively, with 15 bases between them. CDR3 residues: CASSLVGAGFPNEKLFF. The CDR3 region has the DNA TGTGCCAGCAGCTTAGTAGGGGCAGGGTTTCCTAATGAAAAACTGTTTTTT.

V gene TRBV5-5 combines with J gene TRBJ2-5, with 13 bases that match TRBD2. The length of the CDR3 is 17 residues. Trimming removed 4 bases from V and 7 bases from J; junction bases left unmatched: 13. Germline V gene sequence: CDR1 SGHKS, CDR2 YYEKEE (reference sequence). The CDR3 DNA is TGTGCCAGCAGCCGAATTATAACTAGCGGGAGGGCCGTGACCCAGTACTTC. Translated: CASSRIITSGRAVTQYF.

This clone was counted only a few times. This chain links TRBV7-2 with TRBJ2-3, with TRBD2 as a possible D gene (5 bases). V was cut by 5 bases and J by 2 bases, with 14 bases left in between. This CDR3 is built from 15 residues. Germline CDR1 SGHTA, CDR2 FQGNSA. The CDR3: CASSREGPPTDTQYF. In DNA form, the CDR3 reads TGTGCCAGCAGCCGCGAGGGCCCCCCCACAGATACGCAGTATTTT.

The chain joins TRBV9 to TRBJ2-5; 9 bases line up with TRBD2. The CDR3 spans 18 residues. Trimming at V came to 4 bases and at J to 1 base, leaving 14 bases not matched to a gene. Germline CDR1 is SGDLS and CDR2 is YYNGEE. CDR3 sequence reads: CASSSSQVTSGLQETQYF. The CDR3, as DNA: TGTGCCAGCAGCAGCAGCCAAGTGACTAGCGGACTCCAAGAGACCCAGTACTTC.

This sequence joins TRBV6-5 and TRBJ1-4; a weak D match, TRBD1 (5 bases). The V gene's germline CDR1 is MNHEY and CDR2 SVGAGI. The CDR3 covers 15 residues. V lost 6 bases and J 8 bases, leaving 19 bases between the germline ends. CDR3 nucleotide sequence: TGTGCCAGCAGCCCCCTAAGGGGAACCGGAGAAAAACTGTTTTTT. Protein sequence: CASSPLRGTGEKLFF.

J is TRBJ2-5 and V is TRBV7-2; TRBD2 aligns across 7 bases. This CDR3 has 16 amino acids. Trimming removed 5 bases from V and 1 base from J; junction bases left unmatched: 10. The germline gives CDR1 SGHTA, CDR2 FQGNSA. CDR3 protein: CASSTSASSGQETQYF. Written as DNA, the CDR3 is TGTGCCAGCAGCACGTCGGCATCTAGCGGCCAAGAGACCCAGTACTTC.

This chain joins TRBV7-2 and TRBJ1-4; D call uncertain. CDR1 is SGHTA, CDR2 FQGNSA, per germline. With 5 bases removed from V and 4 bases from J, the gap between germline ends came to 11 bases. The CDR3 covers 14 residues. CDR3 nucleotides: TGTGCCAGCAGCCTGGGCCAGTTTAATGAAAAACTGTTTTTT. It specifies CASSLGQFNEKLFF.

The chain links TRBV19 to TRBJ1-4; D perhaps matches TRBD1 (5 bases). The V end was cut by 7 bases, the J end by 5 bases, with 14 bases between. Germline V gene sequence: CDR1 LNHDA, CDR2 SQIVND (reference sequence). The CDR3 spans 14 residues. CDR3 bases: TGTGCCAGTATTGGCGCAGGGCGCAATGAAAAACTGTTTTTT. The encoded protein is CASIGAGRNEKLFF.

On this clone itself: The identical CDR3 is also encoded by other nucleotide sequences in the sample. DNA for the CDR3: TGCGCCAGCAGCTTGTCCAGGGGGCACTACGAGCAGTACTTC. Protein sequence: CASSLSRGHYEQYF. This chain connects TRBV5-1 to TRBJ2-7, with 8 bases matching TRBD1. Germline lookup yields CDR1 SGHRS and CDR2 YFSETQ. CDR3 length: 14 amino acids. J was trimmed by 3 bases and V by 1 base; bases with no gene match: 3.